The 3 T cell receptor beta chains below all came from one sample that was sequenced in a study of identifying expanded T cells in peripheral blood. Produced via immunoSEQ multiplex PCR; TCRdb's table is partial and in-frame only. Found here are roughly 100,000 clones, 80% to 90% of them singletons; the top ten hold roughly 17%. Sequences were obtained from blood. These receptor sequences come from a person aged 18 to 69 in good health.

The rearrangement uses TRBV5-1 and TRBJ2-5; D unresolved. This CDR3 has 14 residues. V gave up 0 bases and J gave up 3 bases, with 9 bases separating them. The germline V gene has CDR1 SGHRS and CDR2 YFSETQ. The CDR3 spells CASSLGGAEETQYF. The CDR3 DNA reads TGCGCCAGCAGCTTGGGCGGAGCTGAAGAGACCCAGTACTTC.

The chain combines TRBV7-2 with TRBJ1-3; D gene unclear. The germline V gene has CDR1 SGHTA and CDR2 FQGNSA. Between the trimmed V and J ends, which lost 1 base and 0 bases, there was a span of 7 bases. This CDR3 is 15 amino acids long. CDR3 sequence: CASSLEGSSGNTIYF. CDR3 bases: TGTGCCAGCAGCTTAGAGGGCAGCTCTGGAAACACCATATATTTT.

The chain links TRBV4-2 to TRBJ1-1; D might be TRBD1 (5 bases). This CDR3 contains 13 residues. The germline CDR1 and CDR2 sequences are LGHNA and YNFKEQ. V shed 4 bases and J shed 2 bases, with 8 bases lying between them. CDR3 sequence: CASSLGDNTEAFF. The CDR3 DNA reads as TGTGCCAGCAGCCTGGGGGATAACACTGAAGCTTTCTTT.